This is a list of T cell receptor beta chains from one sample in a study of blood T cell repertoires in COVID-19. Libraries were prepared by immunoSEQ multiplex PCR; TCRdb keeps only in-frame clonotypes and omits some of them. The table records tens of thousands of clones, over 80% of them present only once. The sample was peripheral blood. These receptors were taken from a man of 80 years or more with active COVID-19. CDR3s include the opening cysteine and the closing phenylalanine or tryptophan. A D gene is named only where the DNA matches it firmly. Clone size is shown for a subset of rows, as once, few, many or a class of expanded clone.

CDR3: CAATGGESPLHF; DNA: TGTGCCGCCACGGGGGGGGAATCACCCCTCCACTTT; D: NA; V: TRBV6-6; size: NA; J: TRBJ1-6
CDR3: CASSPPGFPGNTIYF; DNA: TGTGCCAGCAGCCCCCCGGGGTTCCCTGGAAACACCATATATTTT; D: NA; V: TRBV7-2; size: NA; J: TRBJ1-3
CDR3: CATSSPGTGPTLEGYTF; DNA: TGTGCCACCAGCAGCCCCGGGACAGGGCCTACATTGGAGGGCTACACCTTC; D: TRBD1; V: TRBV15; size: NA; J: TRBJ1-2
CDR3: CASSPRGRTGELFF; DNA: TGTGCCAGCAGCCCCAGGGGGAGAACCGGGGAGCTGTTTTTT; D: TRBD1; V: TRBV7-2; size: NA; J: TRBJ2-2
CDR3: CASSLAAGYNEQFF; DNA: TGTGCCAGCAGCTTAGCAGCGGGGTACAATGAGCAGTTCTTC; D: TRBD2; V: TRBV7-2; size: once; J: TRBJ2-1
CDR3: CASSQGNHFANSYEQYF; DNA: TGTGCCAGCAGCCAAGGTAACCATTTCGCCAACTCTTACGAGCAGTACTTC; D: NA; V: TRBV3-1/TRBV3-2; size: NA; J: TRBJ2-7
CDR3: CASSQGTGSQPQHF; DNA: TGTGCCAGCAGCCAGGGGACAGGGAGTCAGCCCCAGCATTTT; D: TRBD1; V: TRBV7-2; size: NA; J: TRBJ1-5
CDR3: CAIRPGGPSNQPQHF; DNA: TGTGCCATCAGACCTGGCGGGCCAAGCAATCAGCCCCAGCATTTT; D: NA; V: TRBV10-3; size: NA; J: TRBJ1-5
CDR3: CASSPTIYEQYF; DNA: TGTGCCAGCAGCCCGACTATCTACGAGCAGTACTTC; D: NA; V: TRBV11-2; size: few; J: TRBJ2-7
CDR3: CASSPKTSQGSGANVLTF; DNA: TGTGCCAGCAGCCCGAAAACATCTCAGGGGTCTGGGGCCAACGTCCTGACTTTC; D: NA; V: TRBV9; size: NA; J: TRBJ2-6
CDR3: CASNPAGNSGPQHF; DNA: TGCGCCAGCAACCCGGCCGGTAACAGCGGTCCTCAGCATTTT; D: NA; V: TRBV10-2; size: NA; J: TRBJ1-5
CDR3: CASSPRTSARDEQYF; DNA: TGTGCCAGCAGTCCCAGGACTAGCGCGAGGGACGAGCAGTACTTC; D: TRBD2; V: TRBV27; size: NA; J: TRBJ2-7
CDR3: CASSHGTGVSEQFF; DNA: TGTGCCAGCAGCCACGGGACAGGGGTCAGTGAGCAGTTCTTC; D: TRBD1; V: TRBV14; size: NA; J: TRBJ2-1
CDR3: CASSINYNSPLHF; DNA: TGCGCCAGCAGCATAAACTATAATTCACCCCTCCACTTT; D: NA; V: TRBV5-1; size: NA; J: TRBJ1-6
CDR3: CASSFGLAGAAGELFF; DNA: TGCGCCAGCAGCTTTGGACTAGCGGGAGCGGCCGGGGAGCTGTTTTTT; D: TRBD2; V: TRBV5-1; size: NA; J: TRBJ2-2
CDR3: CASSSQGAVGKLFF; DNA: TGTGCCAGCAGCAGCCAGGGGGCCGTTGGAAAACTGTTTTTT; D: TRBD1; V: TRBV6-2/TRBV6-3; size: NA; J: TRBJ1-4
CDR3: CASSQGWVAGGNYEQYF; DNA: TGCGCCAGCAGCCAAGGCTGGGTAGCGGGAGGCAACTACGAGCAGTACTTC; D: TRBD2; V: TRBV4-1; size: NA; J: TRBJ2-7
CDR3: CASSQREGLSYNEQFF; DNA: TGTGCCAGCAGCCAGCGGGAGGGATTATCCTACAATGAGCAGTTCTTC; D: TRBD2; V: TRBV9; size: NA; J: TRBJ2-1
CDR3: CASSFQGFYEQYF; DNA: TGTGCCAGCAGCTTCCAGGGCTTCTACGAGCAGTACTTC; D: NA; V: TRBV3-1/TRBV3-2; size: NA; J: TRBJ2-7
CDR3: CASSSAGTAYKNIQYF; DNA: TGTGCCAGCAGTTCCGCCGGGACAGCTTACAAAAACATTCAGTACTTC; D: TRBD1; V: TRBV28; size: NA; J: TRBJ2-4
CDR3: CARSPRGTGELFF; DNA: TGTGCCAGAAGCCCGCGGGGCACCGGGGAGCTGTTTTTT; D: NA; V: TRBV5-3; size: NA; J: TRBJ2-2
CDR3: CASSPAGGGKNIQYF; DNA: TGCGCCAGCTCACCGGCGGGAGGGGGCAAAAACATTCAGTACTTC; D: TRBD2; V: TRBV5-1; size: once; J: TRBJ2-4
CDR3: CASSIGQGTNNSPLHF; DNA: TGTGCCAGCAGCATCGGACAGGGCACGAATAATTCACCCCTCCACTTT; D: TRBD1; V: TRBV5-6; size: once; J: TRBJ1-6
CDR3: CASSESNRGGEAFF; DNA: TGCGCCAGCAGTGAGTCGAACAGGGGAGGTGAAGCTTTCTTT; D: TRBD1; V: TRBV10-1; size: NA; J: TRBJ1-1
CDR3: CASSHPLAGGGEAFF; DNA: TGCGCCAGCAGCCACCCTCTAGCGGGAGGGGGTGAAGCTTTCTTT; D: NA; V: TRBV4-1; size: NA; J: TRBJ1-1
CDR3: CASSEMVAIDTQYF; DNA: TGTGCCAGCAGTGAAATGGTAGCAATAGATACGCAGTATTTT; D: NA; V: TRBV25-1; size: NA; J: TRBJ2-3
CDR3: CSVWTNQETQYF; DNA: TGCAGCGTTTGGACAAACCAAGAGACCCAGTACTTC; D: NA; V: TRBV29-1; size: NA; J: TRBJ2-5
CDR3: CAISQGRGTNEKLFF; DNA: TGTGCCATCTCTCAAGGACGGGGGACTAATGAAAAACTGTTTTTT; D: NA; V: TRBV10-3; size: NA; J: TRBJ1-4
CDR3: CASRWGQGADTQYF; DNA: TGTGCCAGCAGGTGGGGGCAGGGCGCGGATACGCAGTATTTT; D: NA; V: TRBV28; size: NA; J: TRBJ2-3
CDR3: CASSRGLALADTQYF; DNA: TGTGCCAGCAGCCGGGGACTAGCGTTGGCAGATACGCAGTATTTT; D: TRBD2; V: TRBV7-6; size: NA; J: TRBJ2-3
CDR3: CASSLNPGGPEQYF; DNA: TGTGCCAGCAGCTTAAACCCGGGAGGGCCCGAGCAGTACTTC; D: TRBD2; V: TRBV11-2; size: NA; J: TRBJ2-7
CDR3: CATSGQTSGGNQETQYF; DNA: TGTGCCACCAGTGGTCAGACTAGCGGGGGAAACCAAGAGACCCAGTACTTC; D: TRBD2; V: TRBV24-1; size: NA; J: TRBJ2-5
CDR3: CASSLHGQVNTEAFF; DNA: TGTGCCAGCAGTCTCCACGGACAGGTAAACACTGAAGCTTTCTTT; D: TRBD1; V: TRBV6-4; size: NA; J: TRBJ1-1
CDR3: CASTPGGSSGRRRELFF; DNA: TGTGCCAGTACTCCAGGGGGGTCTAGCGGGAGAAGGCGGGAGCTGTTTTTT; D: TRBD2; V: TRBV19; size: NA; J: TRBJ2-2
CDR3: CASSLAPGLAGGFEQYF; DNA: TGTGCCAGCAGCCTAGCCCCGGGACTAGCGGGGGGTTTCGAGCAGTACTTC; D: TRBD2; V: TRBV9; size: once; J: TRBJ2-7
CDR3: CAGSYQGGNTEAFF; DNA: TGTGCCGGCAGTTATCAGGGGGGGAACACTGAAGCTTTCTTT; D: TRBD1; V: TRBV6-2/TRBV6-3; size: NA; J: TRBJ1-1
CDR3: CASSLDSPNQPQHF; DNA: TGTGCCAGCAGCTTAGACAGCCCAAATCAGCCCCAGCATTTT; D: NA; V: TRBV7-2; size: once; J: TRBJ1-5
CDR3: CASSIRDRLNSPLHF; DNA: TGTGCCAGCAGCATCCGGGACAGGTTAAATTCACCCCTCCACTTT; D: TRBD1; V: TRBV9; size: NA; J: TRBJ1-6
CDR3: CASSLTRLEAFF; DNA: TGTGCCAGCAGTTTAACCAGGCTTGAAGCTTTCTTT; D: NA; V: TRBV28; size: once; J: TRBJ1-1
CDR3: CASSGRTSGTQYF; DNA: TGTGCCAGCAGCGGCCGGACTAGTGGCACGCAGTATTTT; D: TRBD2; V: TRBV7-2; size: NA; J: TRBJ2-3
CDR3: CASRRLAEGTEQYF; DNA: TGTGCCAGCAGGAGACTAGCGGAGGGTACCGAGCAGTACTTC; D: TRBD2; V: TRBV2; size: NA; J: TRBJ2-7
CDR3: CATRRQGESSGANVLTF; DNA: TGTGCCACCAGGAGACAGGGGGAAAGCTCTGGGGCCAACGTCCTGACTTTC; D: TRBD1; V: TRBV15; size: NA; J: TRBJ2-6
CDR3: CASSINSGSWSKNIQYF; DNA: TGTGCCAGTAGTATTAATAGCGGGAGTTGGAGCAAAAACATTCAGTACTTC; D: TRBD2; V: TRBV19; size: NA; J: TRBJ2-4
CDR3: CAPRRDIATTYGYTF; DNA: TGTGCCCCCCGCCGGGACATAGCGACAACCTATGGCTACACCTTC; D: NA; V: TRBV6-5; size: NA; J: TRBJ1-2
CDR3: CASSSYQGAQDSPLHF; DNA: TGTGCCAGTAGCTCCTACCAAGGGGCGCAAGATTCACCCCTCCACTTT; D: NA; V: TRBV19; size: NA; J: TRBJ1-6
CDR3: CASSAYPGQGYEQYF; DNA: TGTGCCAGCAGTGCCTATCCGGGACAGGGCTACGAGCAGTACTTC; D: TRBD1; V: TRBV6-4; size: NA; J: TRBJ2-7
CDR3: CASSLDRGGNSPLHF; DNA: TGTGCCAGCAGCTTGGACAGAGGCGGTAATTCACCCCTCCACTTT; D: NA; V: TRBV7-2; size: once; J: TRBJ1-6
CDR3: CASSPDSYGGYQPQHF; DNA: TGCGCCAGCAGCCCAGATTCCTACGGGGGGTATCAGCCCCAGCATTTT; D: NA; V: TRBV5-1; size: NA; J: TRBJ1-5
CDR3: CASSSGGAGRSDEQFF; DNA: TGTGCCAGCAGCTCCGGCGGGGCAGGGAGGAGCGATGAGCAGTTCTTC; D: NA; V: TRBV7-9; size: NA; J: TRBJ2-1
CDR3: CASSQDWDREAVDYEQYF; DNA: TGCGCCAGCAGCCAAGATTGGGACAGGGAGGCAGTTGACTACGAGCAGTACTTC; D: TRBD1; V: TRBV4-3; size: NA; J: TRBJ2-7
CDR3: CASSTTGGAETQYF; DNA: TGTGCCAGCAGCACAACAGGGGGCGCGGAGACCCAGTACTTC; D: TRBD1; V: TRBV7-9; size: NA; J: TRBJ2-5
CDR3: CASSSPGLAGLNEQFF; DNA: TGTGCCAGCAGCTCTCCGGGACTAGCGGGCCTCAATGAGCAGTTCTTC; D: TRBD2; V: TRBV7-2; size: NA; J: TRBJ2-1
CDR3: CATSRDTSAGINEQYF; DNA: TGTGCCACCAGCAGAGATACAAGCGCAGGGATTAACGAGCAGTACTTC; D: NA; V: TRBV15; size: once; J: TRBJ2-7
CDR3: CASTNGQDRSYNEQFF; DNA: TGCGCCAGCACCAACGGACAGGACCGCTCCTACAATGAGCAGTTCTTC; D: TRBD1; V: TRBV5-1; size: NA; J: TRBJ2-1
CDR3: CASREQGAYEQYF; DNA: TGTGCCAGTAGGGAACAGGGGGCCTACGAGCAGTACTTC; D: TRBD1; V: TRBV19; size: NA; J: TRBJ2-7
CDR3: CASSEQQGNEQFF; DNA: TGCGCCAGCAGCGAACAACAGGGCAATGAGCAGTTCTTC; D: NA; V: TRBV5-1; size: once; J: TRBJ2-1
CDR3: CASSSERGQETQYF; DNA: TGTGCCAGCTCATCCGAGCGGGGCCAAGAGACCCAGTACTTC; D: TRBD2; V: TRBV18; size: NA; J: TRBJ2-5
CDR3: CASSPGLAGPTSTDTQYF; DNA: TGCGCCAGCAGCCCGGGACTAGCGGGGCCTACTAGCACAGATACGCAGTATTTT; D: TRBD2; V: TRBV4-3; size: NA; J: TRBJ2-3
CDR3: CASSFGLSGNTIYF; DNA: TGTGCCAGCAGTTTTGGCCTCTCTGGAAACACCATATATTTT; D: NA; V: TRBV28; size: medium-sized; J: TRBJ1-3